This passage covers 2 T cell receptor beta chains from one sample sequenced in a study of T cell responses to AZD1222 COVID-19 vaccine. Measured with immunoSEQ multiplex PCR; TCRdb has only the in-frame clones, and not every one. The sample lists 56,000 or so clones, 88% occurring once. This sample comprised peripheral blood, obtained on day 0 of AZD1222 vaccination. Receptors originate from an adult in good health.

This clone appeared a few times. This chain links TRBV7-3 with TRBJ1-1; D remains ambiguous. The germline V gene encodes CDR1 SGHTA and CDR2 FQGTGA. Trimming took 3 bases from V and 2 from J, leaving 16 bases between them. The CDR3 consists of 16 residues. The CDR3 is CASSFHKPDSNTEAFF. In nucleotides, the CDR3 is TGTGCCAGCAGCTTCCACAAACCCGACTCCAACACTGAAGCTTTCTTT.

The table lists this clone with a count of one. The chain combines TRBV19 with TRBJ1-5, with 9 bases fitting TRBD1. CDR3 length equals 16 residues. Germline values: CDR1 LNHDA, CDR2 SQIVND (reference sequence). After removal of 6 bases from V and 3 bases from J, the junction contained 9 bases not matched to a gene. CDR3 loop: CASRPPRDRVNQPQHF. CDR3 bases: TGTGCCAGTAGGCCACCGAGGGACAGGGTCAATCAGCCCCAGCATTTT. Looking up the rest from reference TRBV19 and TRBJ1-5 gives the full variable domain: DGGITQSPKYLFRKEGQNVTLSCEQNLNHDAMYWYRQDPGQGLRLIYYSQIVNDFQKGDIAEGYSVSREKKESFPLTVTSAQKNPTAFYLCASRPPRDRVNQPQHFGDGTRLSIL.